Listed below are T cell receptor beta chains from one sample, sequenced in a study of cytomegalovirus exposure and HLA in healthy donors. Data came from immunoSEQ multiplex PCR; TCRdb stores just in-frame clones and leaves some out. The top ten hold roughly 17% of the sample, which has 75,000 to 100,000 clones, around 80% seen once. The sequencing input was PBMCs. The receptors were gathered from a man aged 55 to 70 in good health and CMV-seropositive. Each CDR3 is given with its conserved first and last residue.

cdr3_aa | v_call
CASSFGTGAYEQYF | TRBV5-4
CASSIAMTGTRSTNEKLFF | TRBV19
CASSYSRSFENTEAFF | TRBV6-5
CASTDRGKETQYF | TRBV25-1
CASRSGQGSSYEQYF | TRBV5-1
CASNRILQGSYGYTF | TRBV6-1
CASSIELVNNEQYF | TRBV11-2
CASSRGPLSNQPQHF | TRBV7-6
CASRGSTGNGSPLHF | TRBV28
CASSLSGTENNEQFF | TRBV6-1
CASSTGVGGYTF | TRBV19
CSSSKTDVVQYF | TRBV7-9
CASSSGGGTQETQYF | TRBV5-1
CASSYGQGGQPQHF | TRBV2
CASSYGNRGLETQYF | TRBV6-5
CASSQTTGGSPLHF | TRBV4-1